The clone carrying this T cell receptor (beta chain) turned up a few times. Its antigen is undetermined. V was pared by 3 bases and J by 5 bases, with 13 bases between. The germline CDR1 and CDR2 sequences are SQVTM and ANQGSEA. This CDR3 has 13 residues. This sample was taken from a study of cytomegalovirus exposure and HLA in healthy donors. PCR amplification relied on 60 Vbeta primers (plus 13 Jbeta primers). Clones were read by immunoSEQ multiplex PCR, and TCRdb kept only the in-frame ones, dropping some. The sample holds some 140,000 clones, around 80% seen once. Whole-study findings and limits: Reported results showed that the classifier diagnosed cytomegalovirus status with high specificity and sensitivity.

Sample: PBMCs. The origin of this receptor is a woman aged 45-60 years in good health and CMV-seropositive. The chain employs TRBV29-1 and TRBJ1-1; the D gene is possibly TRBD1 (5 bases). CDR3 sequence reads: CSVEPGGVTEAFF. CDR3 nucleotides: TGCAGCGTTGAGCCCGGGGGGGTTACTGAAGCTTTCTTT.